This T cell receptor beta chain stems from a study of blood T cell repertoires in COVID-19. Trimming removed 4 bases from V and 5 bases from J, with 11 bases in between. From germline, CDR1 is SNHLY and CDR2 FYNNEI. The length of the CDR3 is 13 residues. Libraries were prepared by immunoSEQ multiplex PCR; TCRdb keeps only in-frame clonotypes and omits some of them. The profile shows 90,000 to 150,000 clones, less than 90% of them singletons. The TCR sequence derives from a man older than 75 with acute or convalescent COVID-19. Sequencing was performed on peripheral blood. The chain carries TRBV2 and TRBJ1-2, with a tentative D call TRBD1 (6 bases). CDR3 loop: CASSGTVAYGYTF. In nucleotides, the CDR3 is TGTGCCAGCAGTGGGACAGTGGCTTATGGCTACACCTTC.